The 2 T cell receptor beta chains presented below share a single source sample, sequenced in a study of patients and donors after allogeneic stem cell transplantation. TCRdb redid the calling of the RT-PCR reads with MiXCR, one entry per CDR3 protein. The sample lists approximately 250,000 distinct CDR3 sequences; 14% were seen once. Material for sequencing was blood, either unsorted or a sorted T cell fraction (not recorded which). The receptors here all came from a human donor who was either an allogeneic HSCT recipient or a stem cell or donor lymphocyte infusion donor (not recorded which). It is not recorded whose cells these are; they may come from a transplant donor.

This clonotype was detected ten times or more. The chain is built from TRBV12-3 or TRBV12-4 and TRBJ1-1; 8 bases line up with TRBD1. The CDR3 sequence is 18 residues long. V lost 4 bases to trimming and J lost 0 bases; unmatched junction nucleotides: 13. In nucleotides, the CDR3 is TGTGCCAGCAGTTCCGGGACAGGCGACGGGAGTATGAACACTGAAGCTTTCTTT. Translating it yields CASSSGTGDGSMNTEAFF.

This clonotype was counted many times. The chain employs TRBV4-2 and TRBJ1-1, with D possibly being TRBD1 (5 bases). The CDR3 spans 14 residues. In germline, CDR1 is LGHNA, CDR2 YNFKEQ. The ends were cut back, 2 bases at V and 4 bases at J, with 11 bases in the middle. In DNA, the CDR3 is TGTGCCAGCAGCCAACCTCGACAGAGCACTGAAGCTTTCTTT. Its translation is CASSQPRQSTEAFF.